The 9 T cell receptor beta chains given below trace back to one sample, sequenced in a study of neurological immune-mediated disorders. TCRdb called the 5' RACE reads again in MiXCR, with one record for every CDR3 protein. The profile covers tens of thousands of distinct CDR3 sequences, with approximately 10% appearing a single time and about 7% taken by the ten largest. The material sequenced was PBMCs. These receptors were obtained from a woman in her 30s with HTLV-1-associated myelopathy (HAM/TSP).

This clonotype has ten or more counts. DNA for the CDR3: TGTGCCAGCAGTCTTCCGACAGACAGATCCCCCCCCCTCCACTTT. The encoded protein is CASSLPTDRSPPLHF. This chain links TRBV2 with TRBJ1-6; a weak D match, TRBD1 (5 bases). Trimming took 5 bases from V and 13 from J, leaving 21 bases between them. The CDR3 covers 15 residues. CDR1 is SNHLY, CDR2 FYNNEI, per germline.

This clonotype was observed many times. The V and J genes are TRBV5-1 and TRBJ2-7; no reliable D call. Germline V gives CDR1 SGHRS, CDR2 YFSETQ. The V end lost 4 bases, the J end lost 0 bases, and 17 bases lay between the germline ends. The CDR3 length is 16 residues. CDR3 in amino acids: CASSVDAALSSYEQYF. CDR3 sequence (DNA): TGCGCCAGCAGCGTGGACGCCGCTCTCAGCTCCTACGAGCAGTACTTC.

This clonotype has ten or more counts. The chain joins TRBV20-1 to TRBJ2-7; 7 nucleotides align to TRBD2. Germline V gene data show CDR1 as DFQATT and CDR2 as SNEGSKA (reference sequence). Trimming took 6 bases from V and 3 from J; bases not matched to a gene: 17. The CDR3 runs 16 residues. The CDR3 is CSALADWWMSDYEQYF. The CDR3 DNA reads as TGCAGTGCCCTAGCGGACTGGTGGATGTCCGACTACGAGCAGTACTTC.

The chain uses TRBV7-2 and TRBJ2-2, with 8 bases fitting TRBD2. CDR1 and CDR2 (germline): SGHTA, FQGNSA. The ends lost 10 bases at V and 6 bases at J; junction bases unmatched: 16. The CDR3 contains 16 residues. Here the CDR3 DNA reads TGTGCCATCAGTTTAGCGGGGCAAAGGGGGGCCGGGGAGCTGTTTTTT. This encodes CAISLAGQRGAGELFF.

The table lists this clonotype with many counts. The genes are TRBV5-5 and TRBJ2-1, with TRBD2 matching over 8 bases. V gave up 0 bases and J gave up 8 bases; unmatched junction bases: 7. The CDR3 contains 15 residues. Germline-derived CDR1 and CDR2 are SGHKS and YYEKEE (reference sequence). In DNA form, the CDR3 reads TGTGCCAGCAGCTTGGCCCCGGGACTAGTATATGAGCAGTTCTTC. This codes for CASSLAPGLVYEQFF.

The CDR3 DNA sequence: TGCAGTGCTAAACGAGCCAGGATAATAATGAACACTGAAGCTTTCTTT. Encoded protein: CSAKRARIIMNTEAFF. The chain uses TRBV20-1 and TRBJ1-1; D remains unclear. Per the germline V gene, CDR1 is DFQATT and CDR2 is SNEGSKA (reference sequence). This CDR3 has 16 residues. V lost 4 bases, J lost 0 bases, and 18 bases lay in between.

The rearrangement links TRBV6-4 to TRBJ2-1; perhaps TRBD1 as D (6 bases). The CDR3 covers 12 residues. Germline V lookup: CDR1 MRHNA, CDR2 SNTAGT. The V end was cut by 1 base, the J end by 9 bases, with 7 bases between. The CDR3 sequence is CASSDLGGEQFF. In DNA form, the CDR3 reads TGTGCCAGCAGTGACTTAGGGGGTGAGCAGTTCTTC.

This clonotype was detected ten times or more. The chain links TRBV20-1 to TRBJ1-6; no clear D. The V gene lost 3 bases and the J gene lost 11 bases, with 5 bases spanning the gap. Germline loops: CDR1 DFQATT, CDR2 SNEGSKA (reference sequence). This CDR3 is built from 10 residues. The CDR3 coding sequence is TGCAGTGCTAGCGCCCCACCCCTCCACTTT. It is translated as CSASAPPLHF.

In this sample, this clonotype turned up many times. This chain uses TRBV7-9 with TRBJ1-1; 8 nucleotides match TRBD1. The CDR3 is 12 amino acids. The V gene's germline CDR1 is SEHNR and CDR2 FQNEAQ (reference sequence). Trimming removed 6 bases from V and 10 bases from J; junction bases left unmatched: 7. CDR3 nucleotide sequence: TGTGCCAGCAGGTCTTCAGGGGGCGGAGCTTTCTTT. It encodes CASRSSGGGAFF.